This T cell receptor beta chain stems from a study of T-cell reconstitution after alpha-beta-depleted transplantation in children. Study results and limitations: At around two months after transplant, the alpha-beta T cells were reportedly derived from several hundred expanded clones that came from non-depleted graft cells. TCRbeta diversity was high at day 60 in some patients (a result of surviving recipient T cells and thymic progenitors).

Trimming left V 5 bases short and J 7 bases short, with 18 bases between. CDR3 size: 15 residues. The germline gives CDR1 SEHNR, CDR2 FQNEAQ (reference sequence). Unique molecular identifiers were incorporated during preparation of the TCRbeta library. MiXCR, applied by TCRdb to the PCR reads, yields one record per CDR3 protein. The table records about 900,000 distinct CDR3 sequences, about 29% of them present only once. This clonotype appeared a few times. Its antigen is currently unknown. Sample: PBMCs, mostly from graft donor cells, taken 360 days after TCRalphabeta/CD19-depleted stem cell transplant. The chain uses TRBV7-9 and TRBJ2-1, with TRBD2 as a possible D gene (5 bases). The sequence was obtained from a boy under two years old who had a stem cell transplant for SCID, so the T cells may come from the graft donor. CDR3 nucleotides: TGTGCCAGCAGCCCCTCGGGGTTAGCGCCAAATGAGCAGTTCTTC. Translating gives CASSPSGLAPNEQFF.